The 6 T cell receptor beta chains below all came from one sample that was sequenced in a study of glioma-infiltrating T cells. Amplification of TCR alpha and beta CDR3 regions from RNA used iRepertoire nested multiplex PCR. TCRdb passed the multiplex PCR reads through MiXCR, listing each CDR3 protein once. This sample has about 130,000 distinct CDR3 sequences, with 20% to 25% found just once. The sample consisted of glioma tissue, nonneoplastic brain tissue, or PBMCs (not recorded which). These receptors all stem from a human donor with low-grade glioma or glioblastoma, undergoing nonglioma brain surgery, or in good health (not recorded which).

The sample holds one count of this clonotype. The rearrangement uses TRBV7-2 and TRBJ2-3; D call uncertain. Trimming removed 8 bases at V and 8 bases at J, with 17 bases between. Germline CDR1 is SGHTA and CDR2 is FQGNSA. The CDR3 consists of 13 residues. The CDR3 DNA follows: TGTACCAGCGAGACCTCCCCCCCCTCTACGCAGTATTTT. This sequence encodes CTSETSPPSTQYF. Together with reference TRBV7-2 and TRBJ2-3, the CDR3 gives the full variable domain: GAGVSQSPSNKVTEKGKDVELRCDPISGHTALYWYRQSLGQGLEFLIYFQGNSAPDKSGLPSDRFSAERTGGSVSTLTIQRTQQEDSAVYLCTSETSPPSTQYFGPGTRLTVL.

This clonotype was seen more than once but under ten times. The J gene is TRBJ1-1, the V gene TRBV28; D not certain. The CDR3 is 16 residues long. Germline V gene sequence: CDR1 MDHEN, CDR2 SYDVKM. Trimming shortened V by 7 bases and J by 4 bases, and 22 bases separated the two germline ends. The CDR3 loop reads CASTRKARRRTTEAFF. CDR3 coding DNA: TGTGCCAGCACCCGTAAGGCGCGGAGGAGGACCACTGAAGCTTTCTTT.

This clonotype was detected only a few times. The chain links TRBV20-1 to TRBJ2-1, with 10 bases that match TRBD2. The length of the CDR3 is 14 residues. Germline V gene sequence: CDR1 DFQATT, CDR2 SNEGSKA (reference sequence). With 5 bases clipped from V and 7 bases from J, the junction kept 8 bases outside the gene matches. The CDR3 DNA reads TGCAGTGCTCACAATAGCGGGGGGCGGAATGAGCAGTTCTTC. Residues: CSAHNSGGRNEQFF.

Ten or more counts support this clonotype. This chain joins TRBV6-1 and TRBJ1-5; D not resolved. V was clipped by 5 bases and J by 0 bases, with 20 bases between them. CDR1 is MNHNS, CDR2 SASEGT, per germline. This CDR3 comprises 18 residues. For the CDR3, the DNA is TGTGCCAGCAGTCCCCGAACAGCGAGCTTGAATAGCAATCAGCCCCAGCATTTT. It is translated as CASSPRTASLNSNQPQHF.

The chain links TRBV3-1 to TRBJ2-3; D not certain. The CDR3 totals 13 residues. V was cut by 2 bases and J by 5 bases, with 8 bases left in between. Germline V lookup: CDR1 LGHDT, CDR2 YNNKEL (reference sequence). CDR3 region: CASSQSGEDTQYF. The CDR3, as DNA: TGTGCCAGCAGCCAAAGTGGGGAAGATACGCAGTATTTT.

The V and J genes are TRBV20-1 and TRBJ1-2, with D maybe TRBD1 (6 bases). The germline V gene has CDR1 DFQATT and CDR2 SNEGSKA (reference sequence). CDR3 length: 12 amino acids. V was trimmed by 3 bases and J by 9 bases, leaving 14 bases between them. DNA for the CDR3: TGCAGTGCTAGCCAGGGGACGGATAGCTACACCTTC. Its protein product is CSASQGTDSYTF.